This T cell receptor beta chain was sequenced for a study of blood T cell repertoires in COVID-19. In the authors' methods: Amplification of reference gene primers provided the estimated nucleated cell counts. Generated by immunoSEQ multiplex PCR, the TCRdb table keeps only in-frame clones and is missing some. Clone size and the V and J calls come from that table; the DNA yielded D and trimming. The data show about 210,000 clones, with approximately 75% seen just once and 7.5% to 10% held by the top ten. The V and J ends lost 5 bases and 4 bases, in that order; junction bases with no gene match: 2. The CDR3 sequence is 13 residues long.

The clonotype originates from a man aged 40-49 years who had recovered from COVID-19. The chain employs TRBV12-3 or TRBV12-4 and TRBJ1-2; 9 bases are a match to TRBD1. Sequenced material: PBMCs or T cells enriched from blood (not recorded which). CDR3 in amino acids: CASSPDRGYGYTF. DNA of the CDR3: TGTGCCAGCAGTCCGGACAGGGGCTATGGCTACACCTTC.